The clone carrying this T cell receptor beta chain has only a few counts. The target antigen is unknown. The sample is drawn from a study of early T cells in non-severe SARS-CoV-2 infection. Across the study: The authors sequenced bulk RNA from unsorted whole blood, leaving chains unpaired.

Study outcomes and limitations: Database matching using VDJdb favored anti-spike CD8 responses, with private and CD4 specificities left missing.

Each single cDNA molecule received a unique molecular identifier. TCRdb used MiXCR to reprocess the 5' RACE reads, holding one entry per CDR3 protein. The table includes tens of thousands of distinct CDR3 sequences, about 12% detected once. The V gene end was trimmed by 0 bases and the J gene end by 3 bases; junction bases not matched to a gene: 0. The CDR3 sequence is 14 residues long. CDR1 and CDR2 (germline): SGHRS, YFSETQ. The receptor comes from an adult who was a healthcare worker with PCR-confirmed SARS-CoV-2 infection or an uninfected control (not recorded which). Sequencing input: whole blood. The V and J genes are TRBV5-1 and TRBJ2-1, with 7 positions matching TRBD1. In DNA, the CDR3 is TGCGCCAGCAGCTTGGGACAGGGCTACAATGAGCAGTTCTTC. Translating gives CASSLGQGYNEQFF.